The following is a T cell receptor (beta chain) sequence with its context. Its antigen is not yet known. No much larger clone is present one base from it, and per-base qualities are unavailable. The label giving this sample's time point can be read as: baseline before first vaccination. The vaccinee samples were drawn from two UK trials, COV001 and COV002, one of which was a single-blind randomized controlled phase 2/3 trial testing AZD1222 (ChAdOx1 nCoV-19) in healthy adults. For TCRbeta chain sequencing, PBMC samples from trial participants were taken at day 0 and at day 28 after the second dose. Clipping removes 3 bases from V and 8 bases from J, with 8 as the unmatched junction base count. From its cysteine to its phenylalanine, the CDR3 spans 15 amino acids. CDR3 DNA is the only sequence kept; it has 45 bases, read in frame from the first base. CDR1 MNHNS and CDR2 SASEGT are derived from the germline V gene.

The CDR3 regions of human TCRbeta chains were subjected to immunosequencing. In the original analysis: TCRs in the repertoires were compared against a reference library of SARS-CoV-2-specific TCRs that had been generated with the MIRA antigen-specificity platform. Breadth was defined as the fraction of unique TCRs that were SARS-CoV-2-associated. Depth was defined as the fraction of total T cells that were SARS-CoV-2-associated. Each spike-specific TCR was assigned to its reactive spike region and to a CD4 or CD8 class using the MIRA data. Log10-transformed breadth and depth values were compared by one-way ANOVA with Sidak's multiple comparisons tests. TCRdb took over this immuneACCESS table, retaining in-frame rearrangements with V and J assigned. Such tables are incomplete; in checked studies, under half of the missing clones stem from an unresolved V gene, and the remainder is unexplained. Clonal size and the V and J genes are those of that table, whereas D and trimming came from the DNA. The sample data list about 99,000 clones, and about 94% of these were observed just once. The top ten clonotypes cover about 5% of the sample.

The data originate from a study of T cell responses to AZD1222 COVID-19 vaccine (TCRdb year 2021). About the investigation overall: AZD1222 recipients given second doses at about 4 weeks or at about 12 weeks were pooled, since spike-specific TCR depth and breadth were not found to differ between the two schedules. A total of 233 trial participants underwent TCR sequencing, of whom some 210 received two doses of AZD1222 and about 26 received two doses of the MenACWY control vaccine. Trial participants were enrolled into age subgroups of 18-55, 56-69 and 70-plus years, which contained 148, 28 and 57 TCR-sequenced participants, respectively. What the research found in general, with its limitations: Conclusions about previously exposed vaccinees are limited, since just 6 or 7 AZD1222 recipients were seropositive for SARS-CoV-2 at baseline. Reportedly, close to half of the unique spike-specific TCRs recognized epitopes lying outside the regions that are mutated in the B.1.351 and B.1.1.7 variants. A significant rise in spike-specific TCR breadth and depth was observed after two AZD1222 doses relative to day 0 and relative to MenACWY recipients. Because no samples from the day 14 peak response were available, repertoires could be characterized only after the peak T cell response. In the small 56-69-year group, the increase in depth fell short of significance, most likely because of low power. Participants were mostly white British and included more females than males, and it was suggested by the authors that clonal diversity may have been underestimated. The vaccine-associated CD4 TCRs covered the entire spike protein, and the dominant responses fell in regions 160-218 and 743-854.

In this chain, TRBV6-1 is recombined with TRBJ1-4; 8 of the junction bases match TRBD1. The clonotype was recovered from an adult in good health. The source material was peripheral blood, sampled on day 0 of AZD1222 vaccination. This receptor carries the CDR3 CASSDQWTGREKLFF. Here is the DNA: TGTGCCAGCAGTGACCAATGGACAGGGCGGGAAAAACTGTTTTTT.